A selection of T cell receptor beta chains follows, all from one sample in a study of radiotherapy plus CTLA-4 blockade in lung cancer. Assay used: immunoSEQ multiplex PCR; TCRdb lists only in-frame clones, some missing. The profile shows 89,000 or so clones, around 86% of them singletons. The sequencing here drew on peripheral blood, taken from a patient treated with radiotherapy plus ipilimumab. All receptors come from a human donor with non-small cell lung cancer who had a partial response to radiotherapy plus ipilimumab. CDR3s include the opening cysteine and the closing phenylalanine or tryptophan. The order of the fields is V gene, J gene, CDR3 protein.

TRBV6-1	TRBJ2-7	CASSLRDRGYEQYF
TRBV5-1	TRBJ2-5	CASSGQTGGEETQYF
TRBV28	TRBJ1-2	CASSPPSGQRDYGYTF
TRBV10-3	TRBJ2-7	CAIGAVLGEQYF
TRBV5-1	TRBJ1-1	CASREASNTEAFF
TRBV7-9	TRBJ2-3	CASSPRARTGGTDTQYF
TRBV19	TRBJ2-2	CASSILAGGSGELFF
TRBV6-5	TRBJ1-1	CASRDRLNTEAFF
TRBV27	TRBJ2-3	CASSSRYPAGGSDTQYF
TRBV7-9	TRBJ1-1	CASSSTGGVAEAFF
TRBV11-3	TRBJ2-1	CASSFRGSMFF
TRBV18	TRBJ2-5	CASSPGRERETQYF
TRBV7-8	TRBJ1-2	CASSPPGGSNYGYTF
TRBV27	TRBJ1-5	CASRRFRDQPQHF
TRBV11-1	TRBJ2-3	CASSLWEGLGTDTQYF
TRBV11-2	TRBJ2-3	CASSLALRRTQYF
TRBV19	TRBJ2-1	CASSIGNNEQFF
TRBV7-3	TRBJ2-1	CASSLRGGSYNEQFF
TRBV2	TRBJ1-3	CASSEEGAGGNTIYF
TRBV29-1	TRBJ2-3	CSVLAGGGDTQYF
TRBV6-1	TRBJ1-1	CASSEVSVPTEAFF
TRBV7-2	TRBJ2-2	CASNSRDSWNTGELFF
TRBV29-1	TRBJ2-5	CSATKGQFQETQYF
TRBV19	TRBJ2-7	CASSKGGTSGSYEQYF